The clone carrying this T cell receptor beta chain was seen just once. Its antigen is undetermined. These data come from a study of T cell responses to AZD1222 COVID-19 vaccine. Some clones are missing from TCRdb's copy, which holds only in-frame ones; the method was immunoSEQ multiplex PCR. The table lists more than 100,000 clones, roughly 92% of them singletons. Study findings and constraints: Sampling captured repertoires only after the peak T cell response. Two AZD1222 doses significantly raised spike-specific TCR breadth and depth over controls.

The CDR3 spans 14 residues. Trimming left V 6 bases short and J 2 bases short, with 12 bases between. CDR1 is SNHLY and CDR2 is FYNNEI in the germline V gene. The TCR was taken from an adult in good health. This chain uses TRBV2 with TRBJ2-3; tentative D call: TRBD1 (6 bases). The sequenced sample was peripheral blood, obtained on day 0 of AZD1222 vaccination. The CDR3 region has the DNA TGTGCCAGCAGGGAGGACAGAAACACAGATACGCAGTATTTT. It yields the protein CASREDRNTDTQYF.